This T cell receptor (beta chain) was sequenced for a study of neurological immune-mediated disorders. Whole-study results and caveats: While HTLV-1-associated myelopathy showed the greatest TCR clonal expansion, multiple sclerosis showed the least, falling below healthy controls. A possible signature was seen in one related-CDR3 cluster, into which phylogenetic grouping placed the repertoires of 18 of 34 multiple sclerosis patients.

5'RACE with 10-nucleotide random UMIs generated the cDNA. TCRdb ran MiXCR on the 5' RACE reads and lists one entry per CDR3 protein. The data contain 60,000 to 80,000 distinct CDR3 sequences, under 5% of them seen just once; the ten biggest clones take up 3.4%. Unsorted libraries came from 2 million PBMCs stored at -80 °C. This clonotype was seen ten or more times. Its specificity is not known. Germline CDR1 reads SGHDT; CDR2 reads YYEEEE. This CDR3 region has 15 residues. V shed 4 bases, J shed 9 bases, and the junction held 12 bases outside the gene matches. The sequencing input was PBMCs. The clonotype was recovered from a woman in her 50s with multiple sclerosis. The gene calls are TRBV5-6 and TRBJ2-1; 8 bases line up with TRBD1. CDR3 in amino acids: CASSPDRDTGGEQFF. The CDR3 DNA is TGTGCCAGCAGCCCGGACAGGGATACTGGGGGTGAGCAGTTCTTC.